This TCR beta chain was found in a study of T cells expressing NK-cell markers. Regarding the study as a whole: As a fraction of CD8+ T cells, dominant NKG2C+ clonotypes reached about 1.0-8% in six donors.

Worth noting for this clonotype: Its target is not known.

One entry per CDR3 protein, without DNA, is what TCRdb gives after re-calling the 5' RACE reads. The repertoire table contains 350,000 to 500,000 distinct CDR3 sequences. The CDR3 spans 15 residues. CDR1 and CDR2 from the germline V gene are KGHDR and SFDVKD. The sample consisted of blood T cells: a sorted CD56 or NKG2C T cell subset, CD4+ or CD8+ T cells, or bulk PBMC T cells (not recorded which). The receptor's source is a woman aged 18-69 years in good health. This chain joins TRBV24-1 and TRBJ2-5; the D call of TRBD2 rests on TCRdb alone, since no DNA is present to check it. The CDR3 sequence is CATSEPSSGQETQYF.